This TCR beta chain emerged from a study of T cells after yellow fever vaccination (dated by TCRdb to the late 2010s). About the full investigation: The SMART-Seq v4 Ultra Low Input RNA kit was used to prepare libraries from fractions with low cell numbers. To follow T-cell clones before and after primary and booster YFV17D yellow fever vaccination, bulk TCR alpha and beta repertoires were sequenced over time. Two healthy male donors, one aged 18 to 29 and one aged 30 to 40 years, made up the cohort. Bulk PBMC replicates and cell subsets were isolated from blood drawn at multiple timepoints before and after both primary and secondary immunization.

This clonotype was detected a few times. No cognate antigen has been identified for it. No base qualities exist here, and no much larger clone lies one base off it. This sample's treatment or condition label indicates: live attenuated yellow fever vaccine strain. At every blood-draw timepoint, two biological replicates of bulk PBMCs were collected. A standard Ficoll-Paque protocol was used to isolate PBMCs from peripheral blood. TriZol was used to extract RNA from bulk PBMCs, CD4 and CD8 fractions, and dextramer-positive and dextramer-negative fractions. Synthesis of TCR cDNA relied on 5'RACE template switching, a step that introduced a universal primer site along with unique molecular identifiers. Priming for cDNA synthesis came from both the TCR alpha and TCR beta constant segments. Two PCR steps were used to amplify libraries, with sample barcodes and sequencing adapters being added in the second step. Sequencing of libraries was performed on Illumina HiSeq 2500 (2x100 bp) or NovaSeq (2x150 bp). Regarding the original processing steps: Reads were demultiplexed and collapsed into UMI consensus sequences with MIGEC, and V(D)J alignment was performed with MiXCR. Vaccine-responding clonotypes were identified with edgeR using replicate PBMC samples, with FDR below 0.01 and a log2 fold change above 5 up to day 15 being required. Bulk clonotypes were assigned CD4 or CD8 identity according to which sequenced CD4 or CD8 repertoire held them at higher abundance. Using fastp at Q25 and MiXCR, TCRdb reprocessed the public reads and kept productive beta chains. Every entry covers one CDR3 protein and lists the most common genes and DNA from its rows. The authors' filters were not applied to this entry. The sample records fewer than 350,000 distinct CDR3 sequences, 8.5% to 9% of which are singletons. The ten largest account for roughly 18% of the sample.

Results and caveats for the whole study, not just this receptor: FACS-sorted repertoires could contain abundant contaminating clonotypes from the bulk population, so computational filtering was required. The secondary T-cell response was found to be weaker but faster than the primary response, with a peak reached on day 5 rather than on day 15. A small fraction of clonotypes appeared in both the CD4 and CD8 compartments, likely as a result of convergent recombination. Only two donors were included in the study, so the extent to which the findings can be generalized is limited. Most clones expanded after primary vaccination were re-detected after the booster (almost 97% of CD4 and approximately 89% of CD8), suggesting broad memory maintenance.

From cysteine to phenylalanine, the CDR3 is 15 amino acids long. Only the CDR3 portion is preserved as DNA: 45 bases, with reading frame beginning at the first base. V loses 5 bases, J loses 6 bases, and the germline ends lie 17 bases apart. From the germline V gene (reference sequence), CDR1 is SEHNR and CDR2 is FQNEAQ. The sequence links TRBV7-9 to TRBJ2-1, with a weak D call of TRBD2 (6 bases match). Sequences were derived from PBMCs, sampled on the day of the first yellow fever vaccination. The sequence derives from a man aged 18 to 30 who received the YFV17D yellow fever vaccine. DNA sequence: TGTGCCAGCAGCCCGTTGAGACTAGGCCCCAATGAGCAGTTCTTC. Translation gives CASSPLRLGPNEQFF.